This TCR beta chain appears in the sequencing data of a study of type 1 regulatory T cells. Study overall: T-allo10 is an in vitro-generated, Tr1-enriched CD4 T cell product specific for alloantigen.

Graft donor-derived T-allo10 cells were described as host-alloantigen-specific, anergic, and alloantigen-specifically suppressive. From the reads, TCRdb called clonotypes with MiXCR, one entry per CDR3 protein. The data contain about 68,000 distinct CDR3 sequences, around 68% of them singletons. As regards this clonotype: Its target is not known.

The CDR3 is made up of 16 amino acids. Per germline, CDR1 SGDLS and CDR2 YYNGEE. V lost 3 bases to trimming and J lost 6 bases, with 20 bases between them. This chain connects TRBV9 to TRBJ2-3; perhaps TRBD2 as D (6 bases). Sequencing input: cultured T cells, either the whole culture or a sorted T cell fraction (not recorded which). Subset described: Tr1-enriched cell product generated in vitro against host alloantigens. The receptor was isolated from a human donor in good health. CDR3 nucleotides: TGTGCCAGCAGCGCAACGGGCGGAGGGAGTAGTGATACGCAGTATTTT. Its translation is CASSATGGGSSDTQYF.